The 30 T cell receptor beta chains below were found in one sample sequenced in a study of PD-1 blockade in classical Hodgkin lymphoma. The protocol was immunoSEQ multiplex PCR, while the TCRdb copy is restricted to in-frame clones and leaves out a portion. Of tens of thousands of clones in the sample, about two thirds were seen once. Relapse was seen in all patients after autologous stem cell transplantation, and brentuximab vedotin exposure was variable. Sequences were derived from peripheral blood mononuclear cells (PBMCs), sampled before the second cycle of nivolumab. These receptors were collected from a human donor with classical Hodgkin lymphoma.

The chain couples TRBV2 to TRBJ1-1, with D maybe TRBD1 (6 bases). Germline loops: CDR1 SNHLY, CDR2 FYNNEI. V dropped 1 base and J dropped 11 bases, with 20 bases sitting between them. There are 15 residues in the CDR3. This CDR3 reads CASSEVGQGILQAFF. As DNA, the CDR3 is TGTGCCAGCAGTGAAGTGGGACAAGGCATTTTACAGGCTTTCTTT.

The V gene is TRBV19, the J gene TRBJ1-5, with TRBD1 matching 7 bases. This CDR3 is 17 amino acids long. Germline V gives CDR1 LNHDA, CDR2 SQIVND (reference sequence). Germline trimming cut 4 bases from V and 0 bases from J; bases unmatched to any gene: 9. In nucleotides, the CDR3 is TGTGCCAGTAGTACCACCGGACAGGCACATAGCAATCAGCCCCAGCATTTT. Residues: CASSTTGQAHSNQPQHF.

This clone was observed a few times. V and J are TRBV11-2 and TRBJ1-2; tentatively, D is TRBD1 (5 bases). The germline CDR1 and CDR2 sequences are SGHAT and FQNNGV. This CDR3 has 13 amino acids. V was trimmed by 4 bases and J by 7 bases, leaving 13 bases between them. The CDR3 coding sequence is TGTGCCAGCAGCTCGACGGAGGGGTCTGGCTACACCTTC. This codes for CASSSTEGSGYTF.

The V call is TRBV7-2, the J call TRBJ1-1; D possibly corresponds to TRBD1 (6 bases). Germline V gene lookup returns CDR1 SGHTA and CDR2 FQGNSA. V dropped 4 bases and J dropped 4 bases, with 10 bases sitting between them. The CDR3 runs 13 residues. In nucleotides, the CDR3 is TGTGCCAGCAGCTCGTCAGGGGTCACTGAAGCTTTCTTT. Its protein is CASSSSGVTEAFF.

This chain uses TRBV5-1 with TRBJ2-7; D possibly corresponds to TRBD1 (6 bases). The CDR3 runs to 14 residues. V was pared by 0 bases and J by 6 bases, with 13 bases between. The germline gives CDR1 SGHRS, CDR2 YFSETQ. The CDR3 loop reads CASSLDVGAGEQYF. CDR3 sequence (DNA): TGCGCCAGCAGCTTGGATGTGGGGGCGGGCGAGCAGTACTTC.

This clone has only a few counts. This chain links TRBV13 with TRBJ2-7; the D gene is possibly TRBD2 (5 bases). Germline CDR1 and CDR2: PRHDT and FYEKMQ (reference sequence). CDR3 length: 13 residues. Trimming removed 5 bases from V and 7 bases from J, with 15 bases in between. Here the CDR3 reads CASSLVRGGEQYF. As DNA, the CDR3 is TGTGCCAGCAGCCTAGTTAGAGGCGGGGAGCAGTACTTC.

The chain recombines TRBV6-5 with TRBJ1-6; maybe TRBD1 (5 bases). Germline loops: CDR1 MNHEY, CDR2 SVGAGI. The CDR3 extends over 13 amino acids. V was clipped by 6 bases and J by 9 bases, with 12 bases between them. The CDR3 DNA sequence: TGTGCCAGCAGAGCAGGGTGGGGTTCACCCCTCCACTTT. The encoded protein is CASRAGWGSPLHF.

This chain connects TRBV6-6 to TRBJ2-6, with a possible D match to TRBD1 (6 bases). V gave up 2 bases and J gave up 0 bases, with 8 bases separating them. There are 16 residues in the CDR3. The germline V gene encodes CDR1 MNHNY and CDR2 SVGAGI (reference sequence). For the CDR3, the DNA is TGTGCCAGCAGTTACCTACAGGGCTCTGGGGCCAACGTCCTGACTTTC. This codes for CASSYLQGSGANVLTF.

This clone was seen just once. The rearrangement links TRBV7-9 to TRBJ1-1; possibly TRBD1 for D (6 bases). This CDR3 region has 15 residues. The V gene's germline CDR1 is SEHNR and CDR2 FQNEAQ (reference sequence). V lost 1 base to trimming and J lost 4 bases, with 13 bases between them. The CDR3 loop reads CASSLGSGGPTEAFF. In DNA form, the CDR3 reads TGTGCCAGCAGCTTAGGTTCCGGGGGGCCCACTGAAGCTTTCTTT.

The V call is TRBV18, the J call TRBJ2-5; D is uncertain. V lost 3 bases, J lost 3 bases, and 14 bases lay in between. The CDR3 has 15 residues. CDR1 is KGHSH and CDR2 is LQKENI in the germline V gene. The chain's CDR3 is CASSPLPDAKETQYF. In nucleotides, the CDR3 is TGTGCCAGCTCACCCCTACCGGACGCAAAAGAGACCCAGTACTTC.

CDR3 sequence: CASSLIGTTEIDTQYF. In nucleotides, the CDR3 is TGTGCCAGCAGCTTAATCGGAACTACAGAGATTGATACGCAGTATTTT. This rearrangement joins TRBV7-2 to TRBJ2-3; no definite D call. Germline V lookup: CDR1 SGHTA, CDR2 FQGNSA. This CDR3 has 16 amino acids. V lost 2 bases and J 6 bases, leaving 18 bases between the germline ends.

This chain joins TRBV28 and TRBJ1-4; no clear D. V was shortened by 2 bases and J by 4 bases, with 5 bases between the two germline ends. CDR3 size: 13 residues. The germline V gene has CDR1 MDHEN and CDR2 SYDVKM. The CDR3 region is CASSLGFNEKLFF. CDR3 in DNA: TGTGCCAGCAGTTTAGGGTTTAATGAAAAACTGTTTTTT.

V is TRBV5-1 and J is TRBJ2-2; D may be TRBD1 (6 bases). Between the trimmed V and J ends, which lost 0 bases and 5 bases, there was a span of 8 bases. CDR3 length equals 14 residues. Germline loops: CDR1 SGHRS, CDR2 YFSETQ. This CDR3 reads CASSLAGVTGELFF. The CDR3 DNA follows: TGCGCCAGCAGCTTGGCAGGGGTTACCGGGGAGCTGTTTTTT.

This clone was counted a single time. The chain joins TRBV2 to TRBJ2-5; tentative D call: TRBD1 (5 bases). This CDR3 spans 14 amino acids. Germline CDR1 SNHLY, CDR2 FYNNEI. Trimming took 4 bases from V and 1 from J, leaving 10 bases between them. The CDR3 coding sequence is TGTGCCAGCAGTGTTCGACAGCTCCAAGAGACCCAGTACTTC. This encodes CASSVRQLQETQYF.

The sample holds a few counts of this clone. The chain has TRBV21-1 and TRBJ2-7. TRBV21-1 is a recognized pseudogene. The CDR3 sequence is 14 residues long. The CDR3 is CASPTSRDVCEQYF. The CDR3 coding sequence is TGTGCCAGCCCTACCTCCCGGGACGTTTGTGAGCAGTACTTC.

V gene TRBV5-4 combines with J gene TRBJ2-7; no firm D call. The germline V gene has CDR1 SGHNT and CDR2 YYREEE (reference sequence). The CDR3 runs to 12 residues. The V end was cut by 1 base, the J end by 7 bases, with 9 bases between. The CDR3 sequence: CASSLWTSEQYF. The CDR3 bases are TGTGCCAGCAGCTTGTGGACCTCTGAGCAGTACTTC.

The chain employs TRBV7-8 and TRBJ1-1; D gene ambiguous. Germline CDR1 SGHVS, CDR2 FQNEAQ. CDR3 length: 14 amino acids. Trimming left V 2 bases short and J 3 bases short, with 10 bases between. CDR3 coding DNA: TGTGCCAGCAGCTTATTGAAGGGAGACACTGAAGCTTTCTTT. This encodes CASSLLKGDTEAFF.

The chain has TRBV7-9 and TRBJ1-2; 9 bases are a match to TRBD1. CDR1 and CDR2 (germline): SEHNR, FQNEAQ (reference sequence). With 5 bases clipped from V and 8 bases from J, the junction kept 18 bases outside the gene matches. The CDR3 has 17 residues. This CDR3 reads CASSAPTHHRDRDGYTF. CDR3 bases: TGTGCCAGCAGCGCCCCCACCCACCACCGGGACAGGGACGGCTACACCTTC.

This clone came up once. CDR3 nucleotides: TGTGCCAGCATAGGGTTATCTAATGAAAAACTGTTTTTT. As protein: CASIGLSNEKLFF. V is TRBV6-1 and J is TRBJ1-4; unclear D gene. V was clipped by 7 bases and J by 3 bases, with 9 bases between them. Per germline, CDR1 MNHNS and CDR2 SASEGT. CDR3 length equals 13 residues.

The V and J genes are TRBV28 and TRBJ1-4; D call uncertain. This CDR3 region has 12 residues. Germline lookup yields CDR1 MDHEN and CDR2 SYDVKM. V was cut by 8 bases and J by 8 bases, with 12 bases left in between. The CDR3 coding sequence is TGTGCCAGCGGGCCCCCCGAGGAAAAACTGTTTTTT. Protein sequence: CASGPPEEKLFF.

This clone turned up a few times. The DNA for the CDR3 is TGTGCCAGTAGTATTCAGGATCTTCCCAATCAGCCCCAGCATTTT. Amino acids: CASSIQDLPNQPQHF. This chain uses TRBV19 with TRBJ1-5, with no clear D. V lost 3 bases to trimming and J lost 3 bases, with 12 bases between them. The CDR3 is made up of 15 amino acids. Germline V gene sequence: CDR1 LNHDA, CDR2 SQIVND (reference sequence).

The chain combines TRBV7-2 with TRBJ2-2, with D possibly being TRBD1 (5 bases). The CDR3 is made up of 14 amino acids. CDR1 and CDR2 from the germline V gene are SGHTA and FQGNSA. V shed 5 bases and J shed 5 bases, with 12 bases lying between them. CDR3 coding DNA: TGTGCCAGCAGCCGAGACAGACTGACCGGGGAGCTGTTTTTT. Amino acid sequence: CASSRDRLTGELFF.

About this clone itself: At one boundary the junction diverges from the germline segment, which might be a read error. The chain joins TRBV7-7 to TRBJ2-7; perhaps TRBD2 as D (6 bases). There are 15 residues in the CDR3. Germline CDR1 SSHAT, CDR2 FNYEAQ (reference sequence). The CDR3 DNA sequence: TGTGCTAGCAGCTTATTCGGGAGACACGCCTACGAGCAGTACTTC. Its translation is CASSLFGRHAYEQYF.

This chain uses TRBV6-1 with TRBJ1-6; unclear D gene. CDR1 is MNHNS and CDR2 is SASEGT in the germline V gene. V lost 10 bases, J lost 9 bases, and 16 bases lay in between. This CDR3 is built from 13 residues. CDR3 in amino acids: CATNPVIGSPLHF. CDR3 nucleotides: TGTGCCACCAACCCGGTTATTGGTTCACCCCTCCACTTT.

The CDR3 nucleotides read TGTGCCACTTCCTCGGGCCTCCCAACTGAGCAGTTCTTC. Its translation is CATSSGLPTEQFF. The chain uses TRBV19 and TRBJ2-1; D gene uncertain. The CDR3 is 13 amino acids. V lost 10 bases and J lost 9, with 19 bases in between. Per the germline V gene, CDR1 is LNHDA and CDR2 is SQIVND (reference sequence). The full variable domain, in which reference TRBV19 and TRBJ2-1 provide the parts outside the CDR3, is DGGITQSPKYLFRKEGQNVTLSCEQNLNHDAMYWYRQDPGQGLRLIYYSQIVNDFQKGDIAEGYSVSREKKESFPLTVTSAQKNPTAFYLCATSSGLPTEQFFGPGTRLTVL.

This chain links TRBV19 with TRBJ1-2; weak D call: TRBD1 (6 bases). The CDR3 runs to 20 residues. V lost 4 bases and J 3 bases, leaving 30 bases between the germline ends. The V gene's germline CDR1 is LNHDA and CDR2 SQIVND (reference sequence). The CDR3 DNA is TGTGCCAGTAGTAAAATACTAAAGAATATCGGACAGTACGCCGACTATGGCTACACCTTC. Encoded protein: CASSKILKNIGQYADYGYTF.

The rearrangement joins TRBV19 to TRBJ2-1; D perhaps matches TRBD1 (5 bases). The CDR3 has 15 amino acids. V was cut by 1 base and J by 8 bases, with 15 bases left in between. The germline V gene has CDR1 LNHDA and CDR2 SQIVND (reference sequence). In DNA, the CDR3 is TGTGCCAGTAGTATAGGACCCAACCGCAGGGATGAGCAGTTCTTC. The encoded protein is CASSIGPNRRDEQFF.

This clone came up a few times. The chain couples TRBV10-3 to TRBJ2-7; no definite D call. Trimming took 2 bases from V and 2 from J, leaving 13 bases between them. The CDR3 runs to 15 residues. Per the germline V gene, CDR1 is ENHRY and CDR2 is SYGVKD. CDR3 loop: CAISEANTVPYEQYF. In nucleotides, the CDR3 is TGTGCCATCAGTGAGGCAAATACGGTGCCCTACGAGCAGTACTTC.

V and J are TRBV2 and TRBJ1-4, with a possible D match to TRBD1 (6 bases). The CDR3 extends over 16 amino acids. V lost 8 bases and J lost 7, with 23 bases in between. Per the germline V gene, CDR1 is SNHLY and CDR2 is FYNNEI. CDR3 residues: CASLQGNPGFGEKLFF. CDR3 nucleotides: TGTGCCAGCTTACAGGGTAATCCCGGATTTGGTGAAAAACTGTTTTTT.

This clone was observed a handful of times. The CDR3 protein is CASSSAGTAYGYTF. The CDR3 bases are TGTGCCAGCAGCTCTGCGGGGACAGCATATGGCTACACCTTC. This rearrangement joins TRBV5-5 to TRBJ1-2; TRBD1 aligns across 7 bases. V lost 3 bases to trimming and J lost 5 bases; unmatched junction nucleotides: 7. CDR1 and CDR2 (germline): SGHKS, YYEKEE (reference sequence). CDR3 length: 14 amino acids.